The 28 T cell receptor beta chains below were found in one sample sequenced in a study of blood T cell repertoires in COVID-19. Assay used: immunoSEQ multiplex PCR; TCRdb lists only in-frame clones, some missing. The data hold around 280,000 clones, with roughly 86% observed a single time. The sequencing input was peripheral blood. The receptors stem from a man in his 70s with acute or convalescent COVID-19.

In this sample, this clone turned up a few times. The chain carries TRBV4-2 and TRBJ2-5; 8 nucleotides align to TRBD2. With V trimmed by 7 bases and J by 5 bases, 18 bases remained unmatched. CDR3 length: 17 residues. Germline V gene sequence: CDR1 LGHNA, CDR2 YNFKEQ. Here the CDR3 DNA reads TGTGCCAGCATGAGGGACCCTGACGGGGGGGGCCCTGAGACCCAGTACTTC. It translates to CASMRDPDGGGPETQYF.

The V call is TRBV18, the J call TRBJ1-6; D is unclear. The CDR3 runs 15 residues. V was trimmed by 2 bases and J by 14 bases, leaving 19 bases between them. Per germline, CDR1 KGHSH and CDR2 LQKENI. This CDR3 is CASSPTFVTYEALHF. DNA for the CDR3: TGTGCCAGCTCACCAACTTTTGTGACCTATGAGGCCCTCCACTTT.

The chain carries TRBV6-2 or TRBV6-3 and TRBJ2-1, with 7 bases matching TRBD2. Trimming cost V 0 bases and J 0 bases; bases outside gene matches: 14. This CDR3 is 20 amino acids long. The germline gives CDR1 MNHEY, CDR2 SVGEGT. The CDR3 nucleotides read TGTGCCAGCAGTTACTCCATGGCGGTCCGTCGGGGGGACTCCTACAATGAGCAGTTCTTC. It specifies CASSYSMAVRRGDSYNEQFF.

The chain combines TRBV20-1 with TRBJ1-2; the D gene is possibly TRBD1 (5 bases). Trimming shortened V by 6 bases and J by 7 bases, and 12 bases separated the two germline ends. This CDR3 has 11 residues. The V gene's germline CDR1 is DFQATT and CDR2 SNEGSKA (reference sequence). The DNA of the CDR3 is TGCAGTGCAGCAGGGTGGGGTGGCTACACCTTC. Translation gives CSAAGWGGYTF.

The chain recombines TRBV5-1 with TRBJ2-3; tentatively, D is TRBD2 (6 bases). The V gene lost 0 bases and the J gene lost 0 bases, with 17 bases spanning the gap. The CDR3 is made up of 18 amino acids. The germline V gene has CDR1 SGHRS and CDR2 YFSETQ. The CDR3 reads CASSLGGRGGDSTDTQYF. The CDR3 DNA follows: TGCGCCAGCAGCTTGGGCGGACGCGGCGGGGATAGCACAGATACGCAGTATTTT.

V is TRBV5-1 and J is TRBJ1-2, with D unresolved. V gave up 4 bases and J gave up 8 bases, with 12 bases separating them. The CDR3 has 12 residues. Germline lookup yields CDR1 SGHRS and CDR2 YFSETQ. The CDR3 coding sequence is TGCGCCAGCAGCGGAAACATGGAGGGCTACACCTTC. Protein: CASSGNMEGYTF.

The CDR3 reads CASSPGTGAHTEAFF. As DNA, the CDR3 is TGTGCCAGCTCACCCGGGACAGGGGCGCACACTGAAGCTTTCTTT. The chain joins TRBV18 to TRBJ1-1; TRBD1 matches at 10 bases. CDR1 and CDR2 from the germline V gene are KGHSH and LQKENI. V shed 3 bases, J shed 3 bases, and the junction held 4 bases outside the gene matches. This CDR3 comprises 15 residues.

The V call is TRBV20-1, the J call TRBJ1-2; D ambiguous. V was trimmed by 6 bases and J by 1 base, leaving 3 bases between them. The CDR3 covers 10 residues. The V gene's germline CDR1 is DFQATT and CDR2 SNEGSKA (reference sequence). The CDR3 DNA reads as TGCAGTGCCTATAACTATGGCTACACCTTC. Its translation: CSAYNYGYTF.

The gene calls are TRBV28 and TRBJ2-3; 11 positions match TRBD1. Looked up from germline, CDR1 is MDHEN and CDR2 is SYDVKM. The V gene end was trimmed by 5 bases and the J gene end by 3 bases; junction bases not matched to a gene: 4. This CDR3 spans 15 amino acids. The CDR3 sequence is CASSGRDRGTDTQYF. DNA for the CDR3: TGTGCCAGCAGTGGGCGGGACAGGGGGACAGATACGCAGTATTTT.

The gene calls are TRBV10-1 and TRBJ2-7; D call uncertain. There are 11 residues in the CDR3. Germline V gene sequence: CDR1 WNHNN, CDR2 SYGVQD (reference sequence). Trimming stripped 3 bases from V and 2 bases from J, with 2 bases between. The CDR3 coding sequence is TGCGCCAGCAGTGACACCTACGAGCAGTACTTC. This codes for CASSDTYEQYF.

The V and J genes are TRBV10-3 and TRBJ2-7; D uncertain. The CDR3 loop spans 13 amino acids. Germline V gene lookup returns CDR1 ENHRY and CDR2 SYGVKD. V dropped 3 bases and J dropped 6 bases, with 12 bases sitting between them. The CDR3 DNA reads as TGTGCCATCAGTGAAGCATCCCCGGGCGAGCAGTACTTC. Translating it yields CAISEASPGEQYF.

This chain's CDR3 is CASSLTVNQPQHF. The CDR3 DNA reads as TGTGCCAGCAGTTTGACAGTTAATCAGCCCCAGCATTTT. The chain uses TRBV6-5 and TRBJ1-5, with D perhaps matching TRBD1 (5 bases). The germline gives CDR1 MNHEY, CDR2 SVGAGI. V was shortened by 4 bases and J by 4 bases, with 8 bases between the two germline ends. The CDR3 spans 13 residues.

The V gene is TRBV19, the J gene TRBJ2-7; D call uncertain. CDR3 length equals 16 residues. The V and J ends lost 5 bases and 3 bases respectively, with 20 bases between them. The germline V gene has CDR1 LNHDA and CDR2 SQIVND (reference sequence). The CDR3 nucleotides are TGTGCCAGTAGTGCCCTTGGTAGTCGGTTATTCTACGAGCAGTACTTC. Its protein product is CASSALGSRLFYEQYF. Drawing the rest from reference TRBV19 and TRBJ2-7, the complete variable domain is DGGITQSPKYLFRKEGQNVTLSCEQNLNHDAMYWYRQDPGQGLRLIYYSQIVNDFQKGDIAEGYSVSREKKESFPLTVTSAQKNPTAFYLCASSALGSRLFYEQYFGPGTRLTVT.

This clone is a singleton in its sample. The chain has TRBV11-1 and TRBJ2-3; TRBD1 is a possible D gene (6 bases). Trimming removed 5 bases at V and 4 bases at J, with 16 bases between. CDR1 and CDR2 from the germline V gene are SGHAT and FQDESV (reference sequence). The CDR3 totals 15 residues. In DNA, the CDR3 is TGTGCCAGCAGCCTAACAAACAGGGTTTCAGATACGCAGTATTTT. Protein: CASSLTNRVSDTQYF.

The V call is TRBV28, the J call TRBJ2-1, with 14 bases lining up with TRBD2. The germline V gene has CDR1 MDHEN and CDR2 SYDVKM. V lost 6 bases to trimming and J lost 3 bases; unmatched junction nucleotides: 4. CDR3 length equals 16 residues. The DNA of the CDR3 is TGTGCCAGCAGACCTGGGACTAGCGGGAGCTACAATGAGCAGTTCTTC. It is translated as CASRPGTSGSYNEQFF.

The chain employs TRBV5-1 and TRBJ2-7; 9 bases align to TRBD1. The CDR3 runs 14 residues. Germline V gives CDR1 SGHRS, CDR2 YFSETQ. The trim removed 4 bases at V and 3 bases at J, leaving 5 bases unmatched. CDR3 loop: CASSPGTGLYEQYF. DNA of the CDR3: TGCGCCAGCAGCCCCGGGACAGGGCTCTACGAGCAGTACTTC.

The V gene is TRBV5-1, the J gene TRBJ1-1; perhaps TRBD1 as D (5 bases). CDR1 SGHRS and CDR2 YFSETQ come from the germline V gene. The CDR3 is 17 amino acids. Trimming removed 0 bases at V and 0 bases at J, with 15 bases between. CDR3: CASSLVMQGAMNTEAFF. CDR3 DNA: TGCGCCAGCAGCTTGGTTATGCAGGGTGCTATGAACACTGAAGCTTTCTTT.

The rearrangement joins TRBV23-1 to TRBJ2-1; D possibly corresponds to TRBD2 (6 bases). TRBV23-1 is an open reading frame whose function is uncertain. V lost 0 bases, J lost 0 bases, and 15 bases lay in between. The CDR3 is made up of 18 amino acids. The CDR3 coding sequence is TGCGCCAGCAGTCAATCGGGGGACTCAGTCAGCTCCTACAATGAGCAGTTCTTC. It codes for CASSQSGDSVSSYNEQFF.

The chain recombines TRBV30 with TRBJ1-1; weak D call: TRBD1 (5 bases). The V end lost 2 bases, the J end lost 4 bases, and 14 bases lay between the germline ends. Germline V lookup: CDR1 GTSNPN, CDR2 SVGIG (reference sequence). CDR3 length equals 14 residues. CDR3 residues: CAWSRGLRPTEAFF. CDR3 DNA sequence: TGTGCCTGGAGTAGGGGCCTAAGGCCCACTGAAGCTTTCTTT.

A note on this clone: The junction shows a germline mismatch at one end, possibly a read error. The chain joins TRBV7-9 to TRBJ1-2; TRBD1 aligns across 12 bases. The CDR3 runs to 14 residues. CDR1 SEHNR and CDR2 FQNEAQ come from the germline V gene (reference sequence). CDR3 sequence: CASSPSGTGGQLAF. CDR3 DNA: TGTGCCAGCAGCCCTTCCGGGACAGGGGGCCAATTAGCCTTC. Looking up the rest from reference TRBV7-9 and TRBJ1-2 gives the full variable domain: DTGVSQNPRHKITKRGQNVTFRCDPISEHNRLYWYRQTLGQGPEFLTYFQNEAQLEKSRLLSDRFSAERPKGSFSTLEIQRTEQGDSAMYLCASSPSGTGGQLAFGSGTRLTVV.

The chain is built from TRBV28 and TRBJ1-2, with 12 bases identical to TRBD1. From germline, CDR1 is MDHEN and CDR2 SYDVKM. V was clipped by 3 bases and J by 7 bases; unmatched bases: 6. This CDR3 contains 15 residues. This CDR3 reads CASSFTGTGGSGYTF. The CDR3 DNA is TGTGCCAGCAGTTTCACCGGGACAGGGGGCTCTGGCTACACCTTC.

This clone has a handful of counts. V is TRBV7-9 and J is TRBJ2-5; TRBD1 aligns across 11 bases. Germline V CDR1 and CDR2: SEHNR, FQNEAQ (reference sequence). The length of the CDR3 is 16 residues. Trimming cost V 5 bases and J 5 bases; bases outside gene matches: 10. This CDR3 reads CASSPAPDRGHETQYF. CDR3 DNA: TGTGCCAGCAGCCCAGCACCGGACAGGGGGCATGAGACCCAGTACTTC.

V and J are TRBV6-2 or TRBV6-3 and TRBJ1-6; D perhaps matches TRBD1 (6 bases). The CDR3 consists of 18 residues. Germline V gene sequence: CDR1 MNHEY, CDR2 SVGEGT. V shed 2 bases and J shed 5 bases, with 19 bases lying between them. In DNA form, the CDR3 reads TGTGCCAGCAGTTACGCTTCCGTAGACAGGTATGATAATTCACCCCTCCACTTT. Its translation is CASSYASVDRYDNSPLHF.

This clone was seen once. The rearrangement joins TRBV4-3 to TRBJ1-2; 9 bases align to TRBD1. Germline V lookup: CDR1 LGHNA, CDR2 YSLEER. CDR3 size: 13 residues. The V segment lost 4 bases and the J segment 8 bases; nucleotides outside the gene matches: 5. CDR3 in amino acids: CASSRDRDDGYTF. As DNA, the CDR3 is TGCGCCAGCAGCCGGGACAGGGATGACGGCTACACCTTC.

The gene calls are TRBV6-6 and TRBJ2-3; perhaps TRBD2 as D (5 bases). Per the germline V gene, CDR1 is MNHNY and CDR2 is SVGAGI (reference sequence). Trimming removed 2 bases from V and 6 bases from J, with 9 bases in between. There are 13 residues in the CDR3. In DNA form, the CDR3 reads TGTGCCAGCAGTTACCCGGGGTTGGATACGCAGTATTTT. The encoded protein is CASSYPGLDTQYF.

This clone appeared once. J is TRBJ1-2 and V is TRBV3-1 (or the pseudogene TRBV3-2); possibly TRBD1 for D (5 bases). The germline V gene encodes CDR1 LGHDT and CDR2 YNNKEL (reference sequence). This CDR3 region has 15 residues. V was trimmed by 0 bases and J by 6 bases, leaving 14 bases between them. The CDR3 region has the DNA TGTGCCAGCAGCCAAGATCTTATTCAGGGCGATGGCTACACCTTC. Encoded protein: CASSQDLIQGDGYTF.

The V gene is TRBV7-2, the J gene TRBJ1-3; D gene uncertain. The CDR3 sequence is 17 residues long. Trimming removed 2 bases at V and 4 bases at J, with 18 bases between. In germline, CDR1 is SGHTA, CDR2 FQGNSA. The CDR3 bases are TGTGCCAGCAGCTTAATCTCGGGAGTCGAAGCCGGAAACACCATATATTTT. Its protein product is CASSLISGVEAGNTIYF.

The V call is TRBV7-2, the J call TRBJ2-2, with 8 bases lining up with TRBD2. CDR1 and CDR2 (germline): SGHTA, FQGNSA. CDR3 length: 16 residues. V shed 1 base and J 6 bases; nucleotides not matched to a gene: 7. CDR3 coding DNA: TGTGCCAGCAGCTTAGATGCAAGCGGGGGAGCCGGGGAGCTGTTTTTT. Encoded protein: CASSLDASGGAGELFF.